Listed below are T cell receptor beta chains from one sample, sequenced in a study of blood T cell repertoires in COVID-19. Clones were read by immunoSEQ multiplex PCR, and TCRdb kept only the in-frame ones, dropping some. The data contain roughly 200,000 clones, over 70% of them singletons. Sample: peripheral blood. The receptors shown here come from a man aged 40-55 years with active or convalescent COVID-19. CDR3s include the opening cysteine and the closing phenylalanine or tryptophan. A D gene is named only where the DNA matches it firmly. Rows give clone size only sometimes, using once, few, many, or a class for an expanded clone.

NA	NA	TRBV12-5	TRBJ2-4	CASGLEAGVQYF	TGTGCTAGTGGTTTGGAAGCAGGTGTTCAGTACTTC
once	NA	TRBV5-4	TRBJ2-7	CASSQAGSTYEQYF	TGTGCCAGCAGCCAGGCTGGTTCGACCTACGAGCAGTACTTC
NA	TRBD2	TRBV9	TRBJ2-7	CASNPGLAKSEQYF	TGTGCCAGCAACCCGGGACTAGCGAAGTCCGAGCAGTACTTC
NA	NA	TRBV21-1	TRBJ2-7	CASSRAGAVYEQYF	TGTGCCAGCAGCAGAGCAGGGGCGGTCTACGAGCAGTACTTC
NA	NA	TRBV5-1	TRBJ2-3	CASSSGGGSSTQYF	TGCGCCAGCAGCTCGGGGGGCGGGAGCAGTACGCAGTATTTT
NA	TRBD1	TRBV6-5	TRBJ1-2	CASSTHRDSGGYTF	TGTGCCAGCAGTACCCACCGGGACAGTGGTGGCTACACCTTC
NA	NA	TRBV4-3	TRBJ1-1	CASSQGGGRNTEAFF	TGCGCCAGCAGCCAAGGTGGAGGGAGGAACACTGAAGCTTTCTTT
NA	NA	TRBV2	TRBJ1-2	CASSGDYNNYGYTF	TGTGCCAGCAGTGGAGACTATAACAACTATGGCTACACCTTC
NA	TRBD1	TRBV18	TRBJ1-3	CASSSGQDSGNTIYF	TGTGCCAGCTCATCGGGACAGGACTCTGGAAACACCATATATTTT
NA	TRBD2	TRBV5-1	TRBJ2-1	CASTEAGGFEQFF	TGCGCCAGCACCGAGGCGGGAGGTTTTGAGCAGTTCTTC
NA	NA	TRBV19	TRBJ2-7	CASNDSKNEQYF	TGTGCCAGTAACGACAGTAAGAACGAGCAGTACTTC
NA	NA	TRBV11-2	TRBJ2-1	CASSSIGAGSYNEQFF	TGTGCCAGCAGCTCAATCGGCGCGGGATCCTACAATGAGCAGTTCTTC
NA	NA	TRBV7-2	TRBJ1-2	CASSRSGGGRGYTF	TGTGCCAGCAGCCGCTCTGGGGGGGGCCGGGGCTACACCTTC
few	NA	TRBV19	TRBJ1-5	CASRTGSNQPQHF	TGTGCCAGTAGAACAGGAAGCAATCAGCCCCAGCATTTT
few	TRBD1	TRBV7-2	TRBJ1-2	CASSLEQGAFYGYTF	TGTGCCAGCAGCTTAGAACAGGGGGCTTTCTATGGCTACACCTTC
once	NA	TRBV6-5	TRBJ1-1	CASSYSEHTEAFF	TGTGCCAGCAGTTACTCGGAGCACACTGAAGCTTTCTTT
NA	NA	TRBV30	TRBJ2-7	CAWSALERAHEQYF	TGTGCCTGGAGTGCCCTCGAGAGGGCCCACGAGCAGTACTTC
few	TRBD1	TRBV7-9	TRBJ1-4	CASSLNPQGMDEKLFF	TGTGCCAGCAGCTTAAATCCACAGGGGATGGATGAAAAACTGTTTTTT
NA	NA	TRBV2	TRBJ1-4	CASRRAQGKLFF	TGTGCCAGCAGGCGGGCCCAAGGAAAACTGTTTTTT